Detailed here is one T cell receptor (beta chain). The sample originates from a study of blood T cell repertoires in COVID-19. Overall study: COVID-19 samples, acute and convalescent, were from the United States, Italy and Spain. PBMCs, B-cell-depleted T cells, or T cells provided the cDNA or gDNA that made up the material.

Patients from Seattle were sampled longitudinally, starting during active infection. Original methodology: Reference gene primer amplification in the assay estimated nucleated cell counts. The assay was immunoSEQ multiplex PCR, and TCRdb's table has in-frame clones only and misses some. That table supplies the V and J calls and clone size; D and trimming were determined from the DNA. There are about 120,000 clones in the sample; more than 75% occur only once, and over 10% lies in the top ten. The CDR3 extends over 19 amino acids. The ends were cut back, 5 bases at V and 4 bases at J, with 24 bases in the middle. The germline gives CDR1 SGHAT, CDR2 FQNNGV.

The receptor comes from a woman between 65 and 79 years old with COVID-19, enrolled during active disease. This rearrangement joins TRBV11-2 to TRBJ1-6; D gene uncertain. Sequences were obtained from peripheral blood. The CDR3 spells CASSPTLLAGSSYNSPLHF. The CDR3 nucleotides are TGTGCCAGCAGCCCGACACTTCTGGCCGGGAGTTCTTATAATTCACCCCTCCACTTT.